This passage covers 15 T cell receptor beta chains from one sample sequenced in a study of blood T cell repertoires in COVID-19. Sequenced by immunoSEQ multiplex PCR; TCRdb stores in-frame clones only, minus some. The table lists roughly 270,000 clones, approximately 85% of them singletons. The sample consisted of peripheral blood. These receptors all come from a man aged 45-65 years with active or convalescent COVID-19.

This rearrangement joins TRBV19 to TRBJ1-5; 7 bases align to TRBD1. Germline-derived CDR1 and CDR2 are LNHDA and SQIVND (reference sequence). This CDR3 has 18 residues. V trimming: 6 bases; J trimming: 6 bases; junction bases outside the gene matches: 20. CDR3 sequence reads: CASSAIPPRQGFGQPQHF. The CDR3 coding sequence is TGTGCCAGTAGCGCCATTCCCCCACGACAGGGATTCGGTCAGCCCCAGCATTTT.

This chain links TRBV4-1 with TRBJ1-6, with unresolved D. The CDR3 runs 16 residues. The V end was cut by 0 bases, the J end by 7 bases, with 13 bases between. Germline CDR1 MGHRA, CDR2 YSYEKL. CDR3 bases: TGCGCCAGCAGCCAAGATAGGCAAGGGAGGAATTCACCCCTCCACTTT. It codes for CASSQDRQGRNSPLHF.

The chain carries TRBV4-1 and TRBJ1-4, with no clear D. CDR1 MGHRA and CDR2 YSYEKL come from the germline V gene. The CDR3 is 14 residues long. Deletions cut 2 bases from V and 7 bases from J, with 11 bases between. The CDR3 protein is CASSQMGRGEKLFF. DNA of the CDR3: TGCGCCAGCAGCCAAATGGGGAGAGGTGAAAAACTGTTTTTT.

In this sample, this clone turned up once. The V call is TRBV7-2, the J call TRBJ2-7, with 9 positions matching TRBD1. V trimming: 5 bases; J trimming: 3 bases; junction bases outside the gene matches: 8. The CDR3 runs to 15 residues. The germline gives CDR1 SGHTA, CDR2 FQGNSA. The CDR3 region is CASSLTGTGIYEQYF. The CDR3 DNA reads TGTGCCAGCAGCCTAACCGGGACAGGGATCTACGAGCAGTACTTC.

The table lists this clone with a count of one. This CDR3 is CASSRTEAYQPQHF. The CDR3 bases are TGTGCCAGCTCACGGACAGAAGCCTATCAGCCCCAGCATTTT. This chain links TRBV18 with TRBJ1-5; TRBD1 is a possible D gene (6 bases). CDR1 is KGHSH and CDR2 is LQKENI in the germline V gene. The CDR3 sequence is 14 residues long. Trimming removed 4 bases at V and 5 bases at J, with 12 bases between.

V is TRBV29-1 and J is TRBJ1-2; 7 bases are shared with TRBD1. Germline CDR1 is SQVTM and CDR2 is ANQGSEA. Unmatched junction bases numbered 17, after V lost 6 bases and J lost 4 bases. The CDR3 is 16 residues long. The CDR3 DNA reads as TGCAGCGTCCCCCGGAGGACAGGTCTGGGAGGCTATGGCTACACCTTC. Its protein product is CSVPRRTGLGGYGYTF.

The chain uses TRBV30 and TRBJ1-1; D is unclear. Between the trimmed V and J ends, which lost 1 base and 0 bases, there was a span of 9 bases. Germline V gives CDR1 GTSNPN, CDR2 SVGIG (reference sequence). The CDR3 runs 14 residues. In DNA, the CDR3 is TGTGCCTGGAGTGGCCAGGTGATGAACACTGAAGCTTTCTTT. Translating gives CAWSGQVMNTEAFF.

The chain carries TRBV4-2 and TRBJ1-5; a possible D gene is TRBD1 (6 bases). V lost 1 base to trimming and J lost 5 bases, with 18 bases between them. This CDR3 comprises 17 residues. In germline, CDR1 is LGHNA, CDR2 YNFKEQ. The CDR3 protein is CASSQGPGGGEDQPQHF. The CDR3 DNA reads as TGTGCCAGCAGCCAAGGTCCGGGGGGGGGCGAGGATCAGCCCCAGCATTTT.

J is TRBJ1-6 and V is TRBV11-2; 8 nucleotides line up with TRBD1. V shed 5 bases and J 7 bases; nucleotides not matched to a gene: 10. The CDR3 contains 16 residues. Germline assignment: CDR1 SGHAT and CDR2 FQNNGV. The DNA of the CDR3 is TGTGCCAGCAGCAAGAGGGTAGACAGGGGAAATTCACCCCTCCACTTT. Translation gives CASSKRVDRGNSPLHF.

V usage is TRBV4-3 and J usage is TRBJ2-7; D perhaps matches TRBD1 (7 bases). V lost 0 bases and J lost 6, with 12 bases in between. Looked up from germline, CDR1 is LGHNA and CDR2 is YSLEER. The CDR3 spans 14 residues. The CDR3 bases are TGCGCCAGCAGCCAAGAGACAGGGAGGATCGAGCAGTACTTC. Encoded protein: CASSQETGRIEQYF.

The chain combines TRBV4-2 with TRBJ1-1; D is possibly TRBD1 (5 bases). The V gene lost 9 bases and the J gene lost 1 base, with 15 bases spanning the gap. CDR3 length: 14 amino acids. CDR1 LGHNA and CDR2 YNFKEQ come from the germline V gene. CDR3 sequence: CASKAHRKNTEAFF. DNA of the CDR3: TGTGCCAGTAAAGCCCACAGGAAGAACACTGAAGCTTTCTTT.

The rearrangement uses TRBV10-2 and TRBJ2-1; 7 positions match TRBD1. This CDR3 spans 15 amino acids. Trimming at V came to 2 bases and at J to 4 bases, leaving 5 bases not matched to a gene. CDR1 is WSHSY, CDR2 SAAADI, per germline. The CDR3 protein is CASSEQGTVYNEQFF. The CDR3 region has the DNA TGCGCCAGCAGTGAGCAGGGGACAGTATACAATGAGCAGTTCTTC.

The chain employs TRBV7-9 and TRBJ2-7; the D gene is possibly TRBD2 (6 bases). Germline V gene data show CDR1 as SEHNR and CDR2 as FQNEAQ (reference sequence). The CDR3 length is 14 residues. Between the trimmed V and J ends, which lost 4 bases and 4 bases, there was a span of 14 bases. As DNA, the CDR3 is TGTGCCAGCAGCTCGCGGAGGGGAGGTTACGAGCAGTACTTC. It codes for CASSSRRGGYEQYF.

This clone has only one observation. This rearrangement joins TRBV9 to TRBJ1-4; D is uncertain. The CDR3 length is 15 residues. V dropped 4 bases and J dropped 7 bases, with 17 bases sitting between them. From germline, CDR1 is SGDLS and CDR2 YYNGEE. The DNA for the CDR3 is TGTGCCAGCAGCCCCGGGGTCACCTGGGGTGAAAAACTGTTTTTT. Translated, it gives CASSPGVTWGEKLFF.

V usage is TRBV4-1 and J usage is TRBJ1-2; D might be TRBD1 (6 bases). Deletions cut 8 bases from V and 4 bases from J, with 8 bases between. The CDR3 spans 11 residues. Germline CDR1 reads MGHRA; CDR2 reads YSYEKL. For the CDR3, the DNA is TGCGCCAGCCGGGACACCTATGGCTACACCTTC. This encodes CASRDTYGYTF.